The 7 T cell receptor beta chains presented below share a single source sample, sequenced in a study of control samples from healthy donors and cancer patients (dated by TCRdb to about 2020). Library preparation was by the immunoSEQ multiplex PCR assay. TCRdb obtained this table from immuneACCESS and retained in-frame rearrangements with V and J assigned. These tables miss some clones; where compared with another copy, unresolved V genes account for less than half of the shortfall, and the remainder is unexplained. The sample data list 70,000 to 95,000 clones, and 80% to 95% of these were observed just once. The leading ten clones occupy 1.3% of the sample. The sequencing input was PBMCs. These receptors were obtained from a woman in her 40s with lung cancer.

CDR3 region: CASGRVSDGYTF. For the CDR3, the DNA is TGTGCCAGCGGTCGGGTATCGGATGGCTACACCTTC. The rearrangement uses TRBV12-3 or TRBV12-4 and TRBJ1-2, with D unclear. The V gene lost 8 bases and the J gene lost 6 bases, with 13 bases spanning the gap. The CDR3 runs to 12 residues.

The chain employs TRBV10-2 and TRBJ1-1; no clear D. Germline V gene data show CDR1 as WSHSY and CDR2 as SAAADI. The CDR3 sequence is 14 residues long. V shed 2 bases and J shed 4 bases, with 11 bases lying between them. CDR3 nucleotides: TGCGCCAGCAGTGAGGAAGGGTATGGCACTGAAGCTTTCTTT. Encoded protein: CASSEEGYGTEAFF.

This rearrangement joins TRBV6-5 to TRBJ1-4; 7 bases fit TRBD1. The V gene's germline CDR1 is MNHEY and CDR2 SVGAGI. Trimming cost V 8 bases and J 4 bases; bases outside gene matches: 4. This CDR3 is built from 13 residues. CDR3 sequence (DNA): TGTGCCAGCCGGGGACAGTTTAATGAAAAACTGTTTTTT. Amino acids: CASRGQFNEKLFF.

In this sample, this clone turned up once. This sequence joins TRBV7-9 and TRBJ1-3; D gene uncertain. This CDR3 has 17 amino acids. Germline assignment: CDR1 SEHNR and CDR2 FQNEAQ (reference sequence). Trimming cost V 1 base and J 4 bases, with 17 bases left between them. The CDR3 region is CASSLVGPPGPGNTIYF. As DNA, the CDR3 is TGTGCCAGCAGCTTAGTCGGACCCCCCGGGCCGGGAAACACCATATATTTT.

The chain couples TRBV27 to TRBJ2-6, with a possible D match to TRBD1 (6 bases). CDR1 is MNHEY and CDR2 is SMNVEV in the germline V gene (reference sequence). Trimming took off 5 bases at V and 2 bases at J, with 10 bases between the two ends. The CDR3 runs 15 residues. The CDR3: CASSATGTGANVLTF. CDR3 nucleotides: TGTGCCAGCAGTGCAACAGGGACTGGGGCCAACGTCCTGACTTTC.

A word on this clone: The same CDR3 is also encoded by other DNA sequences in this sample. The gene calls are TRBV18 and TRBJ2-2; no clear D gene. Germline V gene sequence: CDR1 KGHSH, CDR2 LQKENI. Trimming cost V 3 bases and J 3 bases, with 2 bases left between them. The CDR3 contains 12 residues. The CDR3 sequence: CASSPDTGELFF. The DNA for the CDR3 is TGTGCCAGCTCACCGGACACCGGGGAGCTGTTTTTT.

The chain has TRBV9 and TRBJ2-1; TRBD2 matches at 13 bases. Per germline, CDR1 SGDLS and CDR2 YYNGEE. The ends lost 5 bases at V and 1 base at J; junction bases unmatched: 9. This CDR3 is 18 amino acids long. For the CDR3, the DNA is TGTGCCAGCAGGGGTACTAGCGGGGGGGCCTCGTCCTACAATGAGCAGTTCTTC. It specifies CASRGTSGGASSYNEQFF.